Listed below are T cell receptor beta chains from one sample, sequenced in a study of cytomegalovirus exposure and HLA in healthy donors. The protocol was immunoSEQ multiplex PCR, while the TCRdb copy is restricted to in-frame clones and leaves out a portion. The sample yields some 130,000 clones, 85% to 90% seen once. What was sequenced was PBMCs. These TCRs come from a young woman in good health and CMV-seropositive. Each CDR3 is given with its conserved first and last residue.

cdr3_aa j_call v_call
CASSGHLRGETEAFF TRBJ1-1 TRBV5-1
CASTPVGTGSREQYF TRBJ2-7 TRBV27
CASSPKAGEAQHF TRBJ1-5 TRBV18
CASSLFRADNQPQHF TRBJ1-5 TRBV27
CASSELAGGTDTQYF TRBJ2-3 TRBV10-2
CAWSVVRGYGYTF TRBJ1-2 TRBV30
CASSTYSSADIQYF TRBJ2-4 TRBV5-1
CASSSYHSGRAPDTQYF TRBJ2-3 TRBV4-3
CASSPIGEGVGNQPQHF TRBJ1-5 TRBV25-1
CASSPYPTGVSYEQYF TRBJ2-7 TRBV5-6
CASSQIGDRDTGELFF TRBJ2-2 TRBV4-1
CSVLDRGLYGYTF TRBJ1-2 TRBV29-1
CASSLLGGVSYNEQFF TRBJ2-1 TRBV27
CASRDLGYGYTF TRBJ1-2 TRBV5-6